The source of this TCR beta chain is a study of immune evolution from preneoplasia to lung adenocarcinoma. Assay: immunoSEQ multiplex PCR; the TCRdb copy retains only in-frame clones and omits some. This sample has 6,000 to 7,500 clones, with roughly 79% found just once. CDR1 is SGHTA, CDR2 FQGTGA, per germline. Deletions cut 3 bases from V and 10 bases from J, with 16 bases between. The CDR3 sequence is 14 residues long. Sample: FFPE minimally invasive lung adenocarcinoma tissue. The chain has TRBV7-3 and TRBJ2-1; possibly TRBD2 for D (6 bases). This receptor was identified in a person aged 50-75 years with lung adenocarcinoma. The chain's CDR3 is CASSLNRDSREQFF. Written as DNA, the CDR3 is TGTGCCAGCAGCTTGAACCGGGACTCGAGGGAGCAGTTCTTC.